This is a list of T cell receptor beta chains from one sample in a study of CD8 T cells in ankylosing spondylitis. MiXCR, run by TCRdb on the 5' RACE reads, gives a single entry per CDR3 protein. The sample consists of approximately 300,000 distinct CDR3 sequences, more than 20% of them appearing once. The material sequenced was blood, either unsorted or a sorted T cell fraction (not recorded which). The receptors shown here come from a female donor with ankylosing spondylitis or in good health (not recorded which). The CDR3 runs from the conserved cysteine through the conserved F or W. The order of the fields is CDR3 length, J gene, clone size, D gene, V gene, CDR3 protein, CDR3 DNA. The D gene is left open where the match is weak. The size entry is marked missing in some rows and otherwise reads once, few, many or a size class.

length: 14
J: TRBJ1-4
size: few
D: .
V: TRBV29-1
CDR3: CSAGEEIVREKLFF
DNA: TGCAGCGCGGGAGAGGAGATCGTAAGGGAAAAACTGTTTTTT

length: 12
J: TRBJ1-1
size: .
D: .
V: TRBV12-3/TRBV12-4
CDR3: CASSGQATEAFF
DNA: TGTGCCAGCAGCGGCCAGGCCACTGAAGCTTTCTTT

length: 16
J: TRBJ2-5
size: many
D: TRBD2
V: TRBV5-1
CDR3: CASSLGLAVTQETQYF
DNA: TGCGCCAGCAGCTTAGGACTAGCGGTAACTCAAGAGACCCAGTACTTC

length: 13
J: TRBJ2-5
size: few
D: TRBD2
V: TRBV12-3/TRBV12-4
CDR3: CASSSRGEETQYF
DNA: TGTGCCAGCAGTTCCCGGGGGGAAGAGACCCAGTACTTC

length: 15
J: TRBJ1-6
size: .
D: TRBD1
V: TRBV12-3/TRBV12-4
CDR3: CASSPQGARNSPLHF
DNA: TGTGCCAGCAGCCCTCAGGGGGCGCGAAATTCACCCCTCCACTTT

length: 15
J: TRBJ2-7
size: .
D: .
V: TRBV6-2/TRBV6-3
CDR3: CASRPTPPSSYEQYF
DNA: TGTGCCAGCAGACCGACACCTCCTAGCTCCTACGAGCAGTACTTC

length: 13
J: TRBJ2-3
size: many
D: .
V: TRBV5-1
CDR3: CASSRDSTDTQYF
DNA: TGCGCCAGCAGCCGGGACTCCACAGATACGCAGTATTTT

length: 13
J: TRBJ1-2
size: few
D: .
V: TRBV25-1
CDR3: CASSRISNYGYTF
DNA: TGTGCCAGCAGCAGAATTTCTAACTATGGCTACACCTTC

length: 13
J: TRBJ2-7
size: once
D: .
V: TRBV29-1
CDR3: CSVDLGTLNEQYF
DNA: TGCAGCGTTGACCTCGGGACTCTGAACGAGCAGTACTTC

length: 14
J: TRBJ1-2
size: few
D: .
V: TRBV12-3/TRBV12-4
CDR3: CASSSLGGVYGYTF
DNA: TGTGCCAGCAGTTCTTTAGGGGGTGTATATGGCTACACCTTC

length: 14
J: TRBJ2-2
size: .
D: .
V: TRBV29-1
CDR3: CSVLRRGDTGELFF
DNA: TGCAGCGTCCTAAGGAGGGGGGACACCGGGGAGCTGTTTTTT

length: 17
J: TRBJ2-3
size: many
D: TRBD2
V: TRBV15
CDR3: CATSRDTGTRRTDTQYF
DNA: TGTGCCACCAGCAGAGATACTGGGACTAGGCGCACAGATACGCAGTATTTT

length: 15
J: TRBJ2-7
size: .
D: TRBD2
V: TRBV5-1
CDR3: CASSLDGGRSYEQYF
DNA: TGCGCCAGCAGCTTGGATGGCGGGAGGTCCTACGAGCAGTACTTC

length: 14
J: TRBJ2-1
size: .
D: TRBD2
V: TRBV20-1
CDR3: CSARSSGTYNEQFF
DNA: TGCAGTGCTAGATCCAGCGGGACCTACAATGAGCAGTTCTTC

length: 17
J: TRBJ2-3
size: few
D: TRBD2
V: TRBV4-3
CDR3: CASSQAGLAGVQDTQYF
DNA: TGCGCCAGCAGCCAAGCGGGGTTAGCGGGAGTCCAAGATACGCAGTATTTT

length: 15
J: TRBJ2-1
size: .
D: TRBD2
V: TRBV3-1
CDR3: CAKTPGAGAYNEQFF
DNA: TGTGCCAAAACACCGGGAGCGGGAGCCTACAATGAGCAGTTCTTC

length: 13
J: TRBJ2-3
size: .
D: .
V: TRBV7-9
CDR3: CASSDRSTDTQYF
DNA: TGTGCCAGCAGCGATCGAAGCACAGATACGCAGTATTTT

length: 15
J: TRBJ2-1
size: few
D: .
V: TRBV4-3
CDR3: CASSQEVTGNNEQFF
DNA: TGCGCCAGCAGCCAAGAAGTGACAGGAAACAATGAGCAGTTCTTC

length: 14
J: TRBJ2-3
size: .
D: TRBD1
V: TRBV29-1
CDR3: CSVHRGKSTDTQYF
DNA: TGCAGCGTCCACAGGGGGAAGAGCACAGATACGCAGTATTTT

length: 12
J: TRBJ2-5
size: .
D: .
V: TRBV3-1
CDR3: CASSQDIETQYF
DNA: TGTGCCAGCAGCCAAGATATCGAGACCCAGTACTTC

length: 15
J: TRBJ2-1
size: .
D: TRBD2
V: TRBV5-1
CDR3: CASSLGLAGGSEQFF
DNA: TGCGCCAGCAGCTTGGGACTAGCGGGAGGTAGTGAGCAGTTCTTC

length: 16
J: TRBJ1-1
size: .
D: .
V: TRBV12-2
CDR3: CASRSRRQGARTEAFF
DNA: TGTGCAAGTCGCTCTCGAAGACAGGGGGCGAGAACTGAAGCTTTCTTT

length: 16
J: TRBJ2-1
size: .
D: TRBD2
V: TRBV12-3/TRBV12-4
CDR3: CASRSSREVSYNEQFF
DNA: TGTGCCAGCAGGTCTTCTCGGGAGGTTTCCTACAATGAGCAGTTCTTC

length: 17
J: TRBJ2-3
size: .
D: TRBD2
V: TRBV11-3
CDR3: CASSFGTSGRGTDTQYF
DNA: TGTGCCAGCAGCTTTGGGACTAGCGGGAGAGGTACAGATACGCAGTATTTT

length: 14
J: TRBJ2-7
size: .
D: TRBD1
V: TRBV7-9
CDR3: CASSLETGTSEQYF
DNA: TGTGCCAGCAGCTTGGAGACAGGGACCTCCGAGCAGTACTTC

length: 15
J: TRBJ2-5
size: once
D: TRBD1
V: TRBV18
CDR3: CASSRWDREEETQYF
DNA: TGTGCCAGCTCCCGATGGGACAGGGAAGAAGAGACCCAGTACTTC

length: 13
J: TRBJ2-1
size: once
D: TRBD1
V: TRBV7-7
CDR3: CASSFDRGNEQFF
DNA: TGTGCTAGCAGCTTTGACAGGGGAAATGAGCAGTTCTTC

length: 17
J: TRBJ1-1
size: few
D: .
V: TRBV12-3/TRBV12-4
CDR3: CASSLKWETRGGTEAFF
DNA: TGTGCCAGCAGTTTAAAATGGGAAACTCGGGGAGGTACTGAAGCTTTCTTT

length: 13
J: TRBJ2-1
size: few
D: .
V: TRBV13
CDR3: CASSFLEYNEQFF
DNA: TGTGCCAGCAGCTTCTTAGAATACAATGAGCAGTTCTTC

length: 15
J: TRBJ1-5
size: .
D: TRBD1
V: TRBV10-3
CDR3: CAISSAGGLPQPQHF
DNA: TGTGCCATCAGTTCGGCAGGGGGACTTCCTCAGCCCCAGCATTTT

length: 13
J: TRBJ2-7
size: many
D: TRBD1
V: TRBV12-3/TRBV12-4
CDR3: CASSLNRGAEQYF
DNA: TGTGCCAGCAGTTTGAACAGGGGGGCCGAGCAGTACTTC

length: 17
J: TRBJ2-4
size: .
D: .
V: TRBV11-2
CDR3: CASTSDGRQEGKNIQYF
DNA: TGTGCCAGCACCTCCGATGGGAGGCAGGAGGGCAAAAACATTCAGTACTTC

length: 16
J: TRBJ2-4
size: .
D: .
V: TRBV27
CDR3: CASSPLPGQAKNIQYF
DNA: TGTGCCAGCAGTCCCCTCCCCGGACAAGCCAAAAACATTCAGTACTTC

length: 15
J: TRBJ2-3
size: .
D: TRBD2
V: TRBV6-5
CDR3: CASSYSTGLPHTQYF
DNA: TGTGCCAGCAGTTACTCCACGGGACTACCCCATACGCAGTATTTT

length: 13
J: TRBJ1-2
size: few
D: TRBD1
V: TRBV28
CDR3: CASSSNPGQGYTF
DNA: TGTGCCAGCAGTTCGAATCCGGGACAGGGCTACACCTTC

length: 15
J: TRBJ2-1
size: few
D: TRBD2
V: TRBV7-2
CDR3: CASSSLAGSYNEQFF
DNA: TGTGCCAGCAGCTCGTTAGCGGGTTCGTACAATGAGCAGTTCTTC

length: 14
J: TRBJ2-1
size: many
D: .
V: TRBV29-1
CDR3: CSVAESSVSNEQFF
DNA: TGCAGCGTTGCGGAATCATCAGTCAGCAATGAGCAGTTCTTC

length: 13
J: TRBJ2-1
size: .
D: .
V: TRBV9
CDR3: CASSVVSGGEQFF
DNA: TGTGCCAGCAGCGTAGTCAGTGGCGGTGAGCAGTTCTTC

length: 12
J: TRBJ1-1
size: .
D: .
V: TRBV20-1
CDR3: CSAPGEGSEAFF
DNA: TGCAGTGCTCCAGGGGAGGGCTCTGAAGCTTTCTTT

length: 16
J: TRBJ2-3
size: .
D: .
V: TRBV7-2
CDR3: CASSLRGSTSTDTQYF
DNA: TGTGCCAGCAGCTTGAGGGGATCGACTAGCACAGATACGCAGTATTTT

length: 16
J: TRBJ1-3
size: few
D: .
V: TRBV12-3/TRBV12-4
CDR3: CASSSPGVPSGNTIYF
DNA: TGTGCCAGCAGTTCTCCGGGGGTCCCCTCTGGAAACACCATATATTTT